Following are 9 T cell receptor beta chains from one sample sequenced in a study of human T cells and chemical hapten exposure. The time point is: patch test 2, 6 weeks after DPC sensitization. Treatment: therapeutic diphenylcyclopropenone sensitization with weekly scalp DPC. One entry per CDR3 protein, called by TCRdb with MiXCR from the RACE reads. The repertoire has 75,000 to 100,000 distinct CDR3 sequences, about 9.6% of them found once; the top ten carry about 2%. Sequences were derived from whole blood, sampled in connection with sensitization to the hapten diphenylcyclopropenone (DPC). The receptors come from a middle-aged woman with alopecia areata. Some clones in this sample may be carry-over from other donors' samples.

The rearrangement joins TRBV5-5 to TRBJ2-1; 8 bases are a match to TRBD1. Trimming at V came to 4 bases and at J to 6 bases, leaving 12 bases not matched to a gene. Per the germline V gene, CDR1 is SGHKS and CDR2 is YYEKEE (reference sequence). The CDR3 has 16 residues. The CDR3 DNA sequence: TGTGCCAGCAGCACCTCCCCGGACAGGGTTCTCAATGAGCAGTTCTTC. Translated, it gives CASSTSPDRVLNEQFF.

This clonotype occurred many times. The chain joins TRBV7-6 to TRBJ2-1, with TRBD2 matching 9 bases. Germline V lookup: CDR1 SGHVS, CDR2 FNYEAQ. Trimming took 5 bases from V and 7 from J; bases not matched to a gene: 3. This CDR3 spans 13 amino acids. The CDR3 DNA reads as TGTGCCAGCAGCCCTAGCGGGAAAAATGAGCAGTTCTTC. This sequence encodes CASSPSGKNEQFF.

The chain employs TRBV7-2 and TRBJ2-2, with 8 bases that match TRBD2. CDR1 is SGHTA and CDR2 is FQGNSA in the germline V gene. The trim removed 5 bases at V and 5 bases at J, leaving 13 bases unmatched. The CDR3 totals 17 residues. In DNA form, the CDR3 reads TGTGCCAGCAGCGCTCAGCGGGAGCTCATTCTTACCGGGGAGCTGTTTTTT. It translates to CASSAQRELILTGELFF.

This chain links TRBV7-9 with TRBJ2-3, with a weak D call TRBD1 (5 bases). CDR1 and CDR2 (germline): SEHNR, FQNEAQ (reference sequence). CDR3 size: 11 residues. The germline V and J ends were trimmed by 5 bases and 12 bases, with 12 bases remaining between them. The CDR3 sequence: CASSPTDIQYF. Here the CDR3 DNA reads TGTGCCAGCAGCCCGACAGACATACAGTATTTT.

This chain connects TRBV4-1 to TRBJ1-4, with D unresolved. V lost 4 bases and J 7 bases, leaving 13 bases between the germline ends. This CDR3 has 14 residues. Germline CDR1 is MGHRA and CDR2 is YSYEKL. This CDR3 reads CASSPPGEGEKLFF. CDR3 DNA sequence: TGCGCCAGCAGCCCCCCGGGAGAAGGTGAAAAACTGTTTTTT.

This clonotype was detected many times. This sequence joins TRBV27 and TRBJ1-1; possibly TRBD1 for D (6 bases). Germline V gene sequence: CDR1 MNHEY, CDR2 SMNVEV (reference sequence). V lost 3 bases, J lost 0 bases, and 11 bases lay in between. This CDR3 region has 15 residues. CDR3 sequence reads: CASSLGAGMNTEAFF. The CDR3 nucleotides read TGTGCCAGCAGTTTGGGGGCAGGCATGAACACTGAAGCTTTCTTT.

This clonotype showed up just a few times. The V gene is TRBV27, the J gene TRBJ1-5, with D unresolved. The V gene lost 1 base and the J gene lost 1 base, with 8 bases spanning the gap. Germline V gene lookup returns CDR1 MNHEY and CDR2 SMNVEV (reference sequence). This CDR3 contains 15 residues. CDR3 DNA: TGTGCCAGCAGTTTATGGGCCGGGAGCAATCAGCCCCAGCATTTT. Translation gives CASSLWAGSNQPQHF.

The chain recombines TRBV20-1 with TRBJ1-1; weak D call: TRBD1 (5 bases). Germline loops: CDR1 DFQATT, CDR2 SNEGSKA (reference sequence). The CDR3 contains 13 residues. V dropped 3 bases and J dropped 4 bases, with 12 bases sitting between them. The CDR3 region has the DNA TGCAGTGCTAGCCCCGGTGGGGCCACTGAAGCTTTCTTT. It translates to CSASPGGATEAFF.

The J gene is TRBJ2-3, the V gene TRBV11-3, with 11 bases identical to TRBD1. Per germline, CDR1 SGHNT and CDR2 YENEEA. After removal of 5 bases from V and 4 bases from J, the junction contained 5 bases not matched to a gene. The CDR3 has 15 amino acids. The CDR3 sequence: CASSMWGQGADTQYF. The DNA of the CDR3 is TGTGCCAGCAGCATGTGGGGACAGGGGGCAGATACGCAGTATTTT.